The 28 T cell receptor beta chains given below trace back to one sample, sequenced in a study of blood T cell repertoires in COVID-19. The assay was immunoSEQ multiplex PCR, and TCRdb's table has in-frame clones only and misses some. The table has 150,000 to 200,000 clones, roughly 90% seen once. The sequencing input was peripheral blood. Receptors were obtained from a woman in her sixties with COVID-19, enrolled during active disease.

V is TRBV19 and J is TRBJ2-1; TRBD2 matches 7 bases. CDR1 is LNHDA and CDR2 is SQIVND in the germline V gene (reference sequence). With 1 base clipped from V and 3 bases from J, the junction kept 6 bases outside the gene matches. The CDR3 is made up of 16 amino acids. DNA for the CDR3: TGTGCCAGTAGTATAGGGTTGACGGGAGGCTACAATGAGCAGTTCTTC. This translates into CASSIGLTGGYNEQFF.

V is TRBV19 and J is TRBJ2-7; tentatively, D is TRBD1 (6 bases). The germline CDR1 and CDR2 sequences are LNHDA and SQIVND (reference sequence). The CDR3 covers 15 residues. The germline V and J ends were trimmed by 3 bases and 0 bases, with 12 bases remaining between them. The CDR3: CASSIGQSSSYEQYF. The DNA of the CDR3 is TGTGCCAGTAGTATTGGACAGTCGAGCTCCTACGAGCAGTACTTC.

The CDR3 bases are TGTGCCATCAGTGAATCGGGACTAGCGGGTTTAGATACGCAGTATTTT. Translated: CAISESGLAGLDTQYF. The rearrangement uses TRBV10-3 and TRBJ2-3, with 12 bases aligning to TRBD2. The junction had 6 bases not matched to a gene; V was cut back by 3 bases and J by 5 bases. The CDR3 contains 16 residues. CDR1 is ENHRY, CDR2 SYGVKD, per germline.

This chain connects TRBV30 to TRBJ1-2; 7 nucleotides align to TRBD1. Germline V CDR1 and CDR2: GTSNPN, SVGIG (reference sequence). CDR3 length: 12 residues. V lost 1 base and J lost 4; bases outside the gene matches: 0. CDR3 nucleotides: TGTGCCTGGAGTGCAGGGGGCTATGGCTACACCTTC. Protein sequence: CAWSAGGYGYTF.

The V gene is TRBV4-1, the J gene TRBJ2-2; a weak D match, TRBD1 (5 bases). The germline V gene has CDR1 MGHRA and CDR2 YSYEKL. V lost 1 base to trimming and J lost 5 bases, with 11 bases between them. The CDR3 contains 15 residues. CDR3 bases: TGCGCCAGCAGCCAAGTAGGGGTTATAACCGGGGAGCTGTTTTTT. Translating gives CASSQVGVITGELFF.

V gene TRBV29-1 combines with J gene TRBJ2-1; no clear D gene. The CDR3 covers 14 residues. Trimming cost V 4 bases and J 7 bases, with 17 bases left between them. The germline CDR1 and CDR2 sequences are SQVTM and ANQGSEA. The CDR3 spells CSVVDTLVRNEQFF. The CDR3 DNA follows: TGCAGCGTTGTTGACACTCTGGTTAGGAATGAGCAGTTCTTC.

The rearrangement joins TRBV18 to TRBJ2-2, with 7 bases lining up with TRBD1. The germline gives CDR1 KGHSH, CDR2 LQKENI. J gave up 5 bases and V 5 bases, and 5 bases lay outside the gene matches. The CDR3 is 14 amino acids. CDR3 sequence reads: CASSSRTGTGELFF. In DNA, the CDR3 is TGTGCCAGCTCATCGCGGACAGGAACCGGGGAGCTGTTTTTT.

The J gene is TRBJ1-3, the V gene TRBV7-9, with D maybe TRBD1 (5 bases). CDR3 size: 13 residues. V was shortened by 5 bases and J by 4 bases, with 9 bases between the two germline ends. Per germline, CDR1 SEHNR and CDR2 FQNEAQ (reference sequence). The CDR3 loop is CASSLTEGNTIYF. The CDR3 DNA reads TGTGCCAGCAGCCTGACAGAAGGAAACACCATATATTTT.

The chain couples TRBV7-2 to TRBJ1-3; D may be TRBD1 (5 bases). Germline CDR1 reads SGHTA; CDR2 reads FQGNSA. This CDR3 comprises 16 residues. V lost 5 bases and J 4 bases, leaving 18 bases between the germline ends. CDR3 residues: CASSRSIAGVGNTIYF. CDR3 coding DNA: TGTGCCAGCAGCCGCAGCATTGCGGGGGTGGGAAACACCATATATTTT.

The CDR3 spells CASSLSGGAEQYF. CDR3 nucleotide sequence: TGTGCCAGCAGTTTATCGGGCGGGGCCGAGCAGTACTTC. The chain employs TRBV27 and TRBJ2-7; a weak D match, TRBD2 (6 bases). CDR1 and CDR2 from the germline V gene are MNHEY and SMNVEV (reference sequence). V was pared by 0 bases and J by 6 bases, with 9 bases between. The length of the CDR3 is 13 residues.

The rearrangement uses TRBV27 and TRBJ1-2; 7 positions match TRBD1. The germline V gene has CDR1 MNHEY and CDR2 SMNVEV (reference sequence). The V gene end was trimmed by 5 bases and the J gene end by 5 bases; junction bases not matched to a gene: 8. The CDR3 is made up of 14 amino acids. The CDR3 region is CASSGGGERYGYTF. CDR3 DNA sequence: TGTGCCAGCAGTGGAGGGGGCGAGAGGTATGGCTACACCTTC.

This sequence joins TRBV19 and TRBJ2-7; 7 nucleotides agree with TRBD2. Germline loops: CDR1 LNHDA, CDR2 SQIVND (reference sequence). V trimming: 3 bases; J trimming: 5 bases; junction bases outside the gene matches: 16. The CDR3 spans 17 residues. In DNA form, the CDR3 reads TGTGCCAGTAGTATGTCCGCGACTAGCAGGAGCGGGAACGAGCAGTACTTC. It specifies CASSMSATSRSGNEQYF.

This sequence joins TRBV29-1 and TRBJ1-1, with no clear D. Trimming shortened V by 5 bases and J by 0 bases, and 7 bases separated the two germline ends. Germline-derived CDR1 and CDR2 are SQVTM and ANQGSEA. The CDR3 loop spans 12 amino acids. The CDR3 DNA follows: TGCAGCGTTAGGCGGATGAACACTGAAGCTTTCTTT. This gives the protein CSVRRMNTEAFF.

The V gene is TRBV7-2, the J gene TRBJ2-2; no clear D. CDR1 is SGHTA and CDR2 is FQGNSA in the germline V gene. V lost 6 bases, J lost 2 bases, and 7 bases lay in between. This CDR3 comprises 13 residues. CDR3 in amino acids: CASRVLNTGELFF. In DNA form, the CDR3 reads TGTGCCAGCAGGGTTCTAAACACCGGGGAGCTGTTTTTT. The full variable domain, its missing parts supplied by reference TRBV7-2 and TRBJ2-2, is GAGVSQSPSNKVTEKGKDVELRCDPISGHTALYWYRQSLGQGLEFLIYFQGNSAPDKSGLPSDRFSAERTGGSVSTLTIQRTQQEDSAVYLCASRVLNTGELFFGEGSRLTVL.

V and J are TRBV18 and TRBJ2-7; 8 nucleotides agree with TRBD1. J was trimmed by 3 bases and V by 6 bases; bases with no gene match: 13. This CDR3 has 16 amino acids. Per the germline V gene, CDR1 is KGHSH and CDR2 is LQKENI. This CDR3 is CASSLKSGGAGYEQYF. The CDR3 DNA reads TGTGCCAGCTCCCTAAAATCAGGGGGCGCGGGCTACGAGCAGTACTTC.

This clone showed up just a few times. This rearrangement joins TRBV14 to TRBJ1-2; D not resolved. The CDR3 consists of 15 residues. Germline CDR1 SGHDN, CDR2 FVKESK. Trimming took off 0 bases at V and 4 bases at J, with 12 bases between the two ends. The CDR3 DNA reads TGTGCCAGCAGCCAAGATGGGCCTCTCTCCTATGGCTACACCTTC. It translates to CASSQDGPLSYGYTF.

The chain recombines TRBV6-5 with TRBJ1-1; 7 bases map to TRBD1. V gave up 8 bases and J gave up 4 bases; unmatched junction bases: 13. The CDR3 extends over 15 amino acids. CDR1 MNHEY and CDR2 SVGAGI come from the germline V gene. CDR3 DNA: TGTGCCAGCGCAAAAGAAGGGGGCAGGGGCACTGAAGCTTTCTTT. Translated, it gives CASAKEGGRGTEAFF.

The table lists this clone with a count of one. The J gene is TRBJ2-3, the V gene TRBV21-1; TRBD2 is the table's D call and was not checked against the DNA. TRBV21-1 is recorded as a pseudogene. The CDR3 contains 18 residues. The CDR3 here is CASSNRLAGGSSTDTQYF. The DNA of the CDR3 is TGTGCCAGCAGCAATCGACTAGCGGGAGGCTCTAGCACAGATACGCAGTATTTT.

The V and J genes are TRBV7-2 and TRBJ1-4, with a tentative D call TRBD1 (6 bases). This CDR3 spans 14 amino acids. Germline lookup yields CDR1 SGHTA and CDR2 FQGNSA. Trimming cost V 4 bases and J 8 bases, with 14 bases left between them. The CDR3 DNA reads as TGTGCCAGCAGCTCAGGACAGTTTCGGGAAAAACTGTTTTTT. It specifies CASSSGQFREKLFF. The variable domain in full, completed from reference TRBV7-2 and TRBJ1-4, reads GAGVSQSPSNKVTEKGKDVELRCDPISGHTALYWYRQSLGQGLEFLIYFQGNSAPDKSGLPSDRFSAERTGGSVSTLTIQRTQQEDSAVYLCASSSGQFREKLFFGSGTQLSVL.

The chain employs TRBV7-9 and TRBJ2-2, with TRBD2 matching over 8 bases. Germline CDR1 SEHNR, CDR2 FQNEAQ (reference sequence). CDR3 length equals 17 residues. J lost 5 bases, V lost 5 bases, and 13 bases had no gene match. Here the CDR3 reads CASSHHPGLGSTGELFF. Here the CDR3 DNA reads TGTGCCAGCAGCCACCACCCGGGACTAGGTAGTACCGGGGAGCTGTTTTTT.

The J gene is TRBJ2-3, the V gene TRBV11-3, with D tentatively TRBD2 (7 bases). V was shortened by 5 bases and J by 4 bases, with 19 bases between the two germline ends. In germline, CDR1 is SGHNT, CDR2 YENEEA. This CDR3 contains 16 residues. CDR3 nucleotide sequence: TGTGCCAGCAGCGGAACGACTAGGGGGGGATCAGATACGCAGTATTTT. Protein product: CASSGTTRGGSDTQYF.

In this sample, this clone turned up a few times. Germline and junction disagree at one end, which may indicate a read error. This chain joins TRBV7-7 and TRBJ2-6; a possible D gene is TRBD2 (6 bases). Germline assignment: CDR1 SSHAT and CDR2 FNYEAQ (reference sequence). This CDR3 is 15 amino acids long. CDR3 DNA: TGTGCTAGCAGCTCACGGGGGTCTGGGGCCAACGTCCTGACTTTC. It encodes CASSSRGSGANVLTF. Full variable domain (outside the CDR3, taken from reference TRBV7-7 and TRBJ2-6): GAGVSQSPRYKVTKRGQDVTLRCDPISSHATLYWYQQALGQGPEFLTYFNYEAQPDKSGLPSDRFSAERPEGSISTLTIQRTEQRDSAMYRCASSSRGSGANVLTFGAGSRLTVL.

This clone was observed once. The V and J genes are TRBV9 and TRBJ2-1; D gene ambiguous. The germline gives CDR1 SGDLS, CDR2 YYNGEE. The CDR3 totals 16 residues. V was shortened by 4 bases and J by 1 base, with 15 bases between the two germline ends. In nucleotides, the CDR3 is TGTGCCAGCAGCCTGCGACTCCTCAATTCCTACAATGAGCAGTTCTTC. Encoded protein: CASSLRLLNSYNEQFF.

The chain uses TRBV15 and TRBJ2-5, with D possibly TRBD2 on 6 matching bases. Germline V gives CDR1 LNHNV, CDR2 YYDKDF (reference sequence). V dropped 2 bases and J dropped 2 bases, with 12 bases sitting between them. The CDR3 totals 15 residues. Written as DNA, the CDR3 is TGTGCCACCAGCAGATCCGGGACTCTACAAGAGACCCAGTACTTC. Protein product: CATSRSGTLQETQYF.

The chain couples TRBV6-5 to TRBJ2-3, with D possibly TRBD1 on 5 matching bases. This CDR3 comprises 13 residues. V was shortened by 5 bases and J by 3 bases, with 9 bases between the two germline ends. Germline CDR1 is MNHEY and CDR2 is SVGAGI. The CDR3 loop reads CASSQGRTDTQYF. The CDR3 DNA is TGTGCCAGCAGTCAGGGTCGGACAGATACGCAGTATTTT.

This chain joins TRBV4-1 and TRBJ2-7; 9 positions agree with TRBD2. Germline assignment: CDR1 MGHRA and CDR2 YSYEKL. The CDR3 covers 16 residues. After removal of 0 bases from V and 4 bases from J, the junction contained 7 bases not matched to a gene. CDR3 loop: CASSQDGLAGLYEQYF. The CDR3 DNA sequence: TGCGCCAGCAGCCAAGACGGGCTAGCGGGGCTTTACGAGCAGTACTTC.

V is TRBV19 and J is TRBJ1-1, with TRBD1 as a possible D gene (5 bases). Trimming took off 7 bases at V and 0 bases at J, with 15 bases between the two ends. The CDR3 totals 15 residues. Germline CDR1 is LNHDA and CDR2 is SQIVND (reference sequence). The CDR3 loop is CASTATALMNTEAFF. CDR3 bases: TGTGCCAGTACTGCGACAGCCCTGATGAACACTGAAGCTTTCTTT.

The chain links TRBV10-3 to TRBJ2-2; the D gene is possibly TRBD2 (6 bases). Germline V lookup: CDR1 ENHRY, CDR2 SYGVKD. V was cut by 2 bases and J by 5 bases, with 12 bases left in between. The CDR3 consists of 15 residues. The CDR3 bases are TGTGCCATCAGTGAGCCCTCGCGGGGAACCGGGGAGCTGTTTTTT. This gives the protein CAISEPSRGTGELFF.